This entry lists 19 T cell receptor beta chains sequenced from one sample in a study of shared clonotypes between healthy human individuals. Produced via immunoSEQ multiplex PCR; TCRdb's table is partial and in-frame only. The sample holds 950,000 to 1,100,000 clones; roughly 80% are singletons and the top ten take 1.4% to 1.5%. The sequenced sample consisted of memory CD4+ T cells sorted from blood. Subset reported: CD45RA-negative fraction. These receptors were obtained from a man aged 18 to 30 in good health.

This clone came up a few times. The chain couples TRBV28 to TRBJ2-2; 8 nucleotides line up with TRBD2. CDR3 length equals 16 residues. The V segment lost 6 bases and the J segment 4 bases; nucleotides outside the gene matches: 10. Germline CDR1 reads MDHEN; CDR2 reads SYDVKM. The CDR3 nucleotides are TGTGCCAGCAGACGACCGGGGGGGCGAGGCACCGGGGAGCTGTTTTTT. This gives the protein CASRRPGGRGTGELFF.

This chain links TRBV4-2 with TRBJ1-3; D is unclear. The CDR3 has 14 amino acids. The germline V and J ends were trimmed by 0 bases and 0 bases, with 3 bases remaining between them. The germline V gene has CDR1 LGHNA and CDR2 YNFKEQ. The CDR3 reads CASSQDLSGNTIYF. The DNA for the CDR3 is TGTGCCAGCAGCCAAGATCTCTCTGGAAACACCATATATTTT.

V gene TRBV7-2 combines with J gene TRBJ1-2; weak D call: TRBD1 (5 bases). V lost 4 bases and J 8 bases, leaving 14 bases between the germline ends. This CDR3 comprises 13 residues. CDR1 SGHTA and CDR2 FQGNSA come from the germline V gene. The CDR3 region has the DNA TGTGCCAGCAGCTCCGAGACATGGGGGGGCTACACCTTC. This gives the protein CASSSETWGGYTF. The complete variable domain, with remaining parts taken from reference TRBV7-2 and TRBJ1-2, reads GAGVSQSPSNKVTEKGKDVELRCDPISGHTALYWYRQSLGQGLEFLIYFQGNSAPDKSGLPSDRFSAERTGGSVSTLTIQRTQQEDSAVYLCASSSETWGGYTFGSGTRLTVV.

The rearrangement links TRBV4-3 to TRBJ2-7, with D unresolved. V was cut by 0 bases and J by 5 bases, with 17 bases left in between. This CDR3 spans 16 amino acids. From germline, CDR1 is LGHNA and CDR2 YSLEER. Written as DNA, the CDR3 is TGCGCCAGCAGCCAAGATCATGGCGACAAGGGCCACGAGCAGTACTTC. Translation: CASSQDHGDKGHEQYF.

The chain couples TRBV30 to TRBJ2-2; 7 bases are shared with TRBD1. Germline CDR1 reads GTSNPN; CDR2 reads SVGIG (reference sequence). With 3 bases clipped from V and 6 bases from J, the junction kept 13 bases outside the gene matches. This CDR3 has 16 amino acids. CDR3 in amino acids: CAWRNAFEGASGELFF. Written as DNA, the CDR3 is TGTGCCTGGAGAAATGCCTTTGAGGGGGCTTCCGGGGAGCTGTTTTTT.

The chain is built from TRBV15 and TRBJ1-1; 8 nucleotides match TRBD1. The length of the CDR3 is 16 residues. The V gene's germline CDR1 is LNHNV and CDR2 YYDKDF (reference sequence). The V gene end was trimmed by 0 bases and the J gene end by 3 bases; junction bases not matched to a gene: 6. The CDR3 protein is CATSRDTGGTDTEAFF. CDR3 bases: TGTGCCACCAGCAGAGATACAGGGGGGACGGACACTGAAGCTTTCTTT.

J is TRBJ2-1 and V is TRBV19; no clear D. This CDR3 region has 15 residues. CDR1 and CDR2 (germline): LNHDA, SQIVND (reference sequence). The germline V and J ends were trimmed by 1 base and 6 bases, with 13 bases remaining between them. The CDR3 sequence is CASSIGPLPSNEQFF. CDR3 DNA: TGTGCCAGTAGTATAGGGCCACTTCCAAGCAATGAGCAGTTCTTC. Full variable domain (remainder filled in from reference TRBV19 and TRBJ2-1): DGGITQSPKYLFRKEGQNVTLSCEQNLNHDAMYWYRQDPGQGLRLIYYSQIVNDFQKGDIAEGYSVSREKKESFPLTVTSAQKNPTAFYLCASSIGPLPSNEQFFGPGTRLTVL.

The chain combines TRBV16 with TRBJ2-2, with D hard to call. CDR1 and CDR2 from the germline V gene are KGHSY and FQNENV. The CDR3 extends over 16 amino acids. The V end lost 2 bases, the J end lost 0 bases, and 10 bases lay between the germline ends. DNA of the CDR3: TGTGCCAGCAGCCAAGGCCGGATATCGAACACCGGGGAGCTGTTTTTT. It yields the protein CASSQGRISNTGELFF.

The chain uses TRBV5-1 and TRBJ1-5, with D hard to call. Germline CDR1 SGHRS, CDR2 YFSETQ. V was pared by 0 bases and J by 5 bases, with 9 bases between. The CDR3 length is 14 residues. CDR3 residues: CASSLEGSDQPQHF. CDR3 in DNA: TGCGCCAGCAGCTTGGAAGGGTCGGATCAGCCCCAGCATTTT.

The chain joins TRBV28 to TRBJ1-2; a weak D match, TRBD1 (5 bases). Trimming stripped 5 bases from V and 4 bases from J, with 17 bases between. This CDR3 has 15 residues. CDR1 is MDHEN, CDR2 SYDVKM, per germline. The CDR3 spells CASSGPRGGSYGYTF. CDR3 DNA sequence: TGTGCCAGCAGTGGCCCCCGGGGGGGTAGCTATGGCTACACCTTC.

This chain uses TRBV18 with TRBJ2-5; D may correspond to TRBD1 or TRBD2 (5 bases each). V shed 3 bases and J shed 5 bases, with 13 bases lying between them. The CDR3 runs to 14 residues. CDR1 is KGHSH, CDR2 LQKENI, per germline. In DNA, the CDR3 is TGTGCCAGCTCACCTGGGACGGCGGGTGAGACCCAGTACTTC. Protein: CASSPGTAGETQYF.

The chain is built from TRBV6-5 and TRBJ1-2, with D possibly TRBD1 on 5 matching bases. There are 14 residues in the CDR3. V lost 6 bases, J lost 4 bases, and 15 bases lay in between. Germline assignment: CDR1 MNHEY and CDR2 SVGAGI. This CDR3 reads CASRTTGGTYGYTF. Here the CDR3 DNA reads TGTGCCAGCAGAACTACTGGGGGGACCTATGGCTACACCTTC.

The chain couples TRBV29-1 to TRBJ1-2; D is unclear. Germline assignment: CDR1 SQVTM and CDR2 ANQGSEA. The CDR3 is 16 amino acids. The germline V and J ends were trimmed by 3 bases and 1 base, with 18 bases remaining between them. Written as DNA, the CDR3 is TGCAGCGTTGAGGAGGAGCGCCCGAAGAATAACTATGGCTACACCTTC. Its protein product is CSVEEERPKNNYGYTF.

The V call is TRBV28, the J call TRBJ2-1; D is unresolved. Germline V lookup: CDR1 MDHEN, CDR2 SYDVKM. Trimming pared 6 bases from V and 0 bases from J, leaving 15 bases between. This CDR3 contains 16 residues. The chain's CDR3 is CASSDLGLSSYNEQFF. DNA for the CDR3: TGTGCCAGCAGCGACCTGGGATTAAGCTCCTACAATGAGCAGTTCTTC.

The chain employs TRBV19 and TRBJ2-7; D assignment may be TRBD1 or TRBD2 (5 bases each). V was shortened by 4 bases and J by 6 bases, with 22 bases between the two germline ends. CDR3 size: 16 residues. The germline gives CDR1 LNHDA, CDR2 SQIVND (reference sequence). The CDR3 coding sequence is TGTGCCAGTAGTAAGTGGGACGGGCCTCAGCCCCCCGAGCAGTACTTC. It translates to CASSKWDGPQPPEQYF.

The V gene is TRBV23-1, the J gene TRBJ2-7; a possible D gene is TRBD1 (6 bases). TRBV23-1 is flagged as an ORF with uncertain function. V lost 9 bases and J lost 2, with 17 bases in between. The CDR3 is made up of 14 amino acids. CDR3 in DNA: TGCGCCAGGGACCCAGGGGTTGGCACCTACGAGCAGTACTTC. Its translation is CARDPGVGTYEQYF.

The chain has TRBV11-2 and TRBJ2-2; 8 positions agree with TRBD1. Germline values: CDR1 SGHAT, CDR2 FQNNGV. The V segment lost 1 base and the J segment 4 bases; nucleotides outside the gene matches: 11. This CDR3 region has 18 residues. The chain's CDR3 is CASSLVEGQGRGTGELFF. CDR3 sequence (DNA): TGTGCCAGCAGCTTAGTAGAAGGACAGGGACGTGGCACCGGGGAGCTGTTTTTT.

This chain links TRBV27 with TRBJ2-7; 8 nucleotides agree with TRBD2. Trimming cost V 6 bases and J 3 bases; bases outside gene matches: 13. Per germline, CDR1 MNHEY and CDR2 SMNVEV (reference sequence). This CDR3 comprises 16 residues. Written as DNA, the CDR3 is TGTGCCAGCAGAGTGCCCCTTACGGGACTAGGCTACGAGCAGTACTTC. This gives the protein CASRVPLTGLGYEQYF.

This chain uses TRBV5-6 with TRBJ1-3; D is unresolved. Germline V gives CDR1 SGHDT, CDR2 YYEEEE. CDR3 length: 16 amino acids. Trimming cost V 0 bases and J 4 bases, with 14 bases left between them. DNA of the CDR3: TGTGCCAGCAGCTTGGTAGGTCTTGGAGGAGGAAACACCATATATTTT. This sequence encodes CASSLVGLGGGNTIYF.